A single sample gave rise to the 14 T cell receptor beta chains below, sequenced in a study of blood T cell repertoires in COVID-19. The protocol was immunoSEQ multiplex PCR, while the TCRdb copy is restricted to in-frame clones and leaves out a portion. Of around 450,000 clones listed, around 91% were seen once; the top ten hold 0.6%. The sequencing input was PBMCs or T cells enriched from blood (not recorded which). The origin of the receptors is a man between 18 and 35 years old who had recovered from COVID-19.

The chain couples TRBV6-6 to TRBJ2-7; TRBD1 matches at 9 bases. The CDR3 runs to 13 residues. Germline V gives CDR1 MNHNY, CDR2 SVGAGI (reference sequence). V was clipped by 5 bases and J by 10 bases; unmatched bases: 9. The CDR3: CASSRRDRDSQYF. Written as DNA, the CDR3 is TGTGCCAGCAGTCGCCGGGACAGGGACTCTCAGTACTTC.

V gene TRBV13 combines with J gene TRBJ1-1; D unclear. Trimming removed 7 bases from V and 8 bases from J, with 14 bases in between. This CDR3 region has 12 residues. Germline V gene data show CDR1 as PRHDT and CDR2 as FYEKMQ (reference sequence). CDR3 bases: TGTGCCAGCAAAAGAGGGTATCTGGAAGCTTTCTTT. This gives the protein CASKRGYLEAFF.

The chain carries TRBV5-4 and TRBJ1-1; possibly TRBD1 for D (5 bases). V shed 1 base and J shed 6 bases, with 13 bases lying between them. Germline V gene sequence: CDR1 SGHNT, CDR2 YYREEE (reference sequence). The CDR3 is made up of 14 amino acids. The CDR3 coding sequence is TGTGCCAGCAGCTTGAAAAGGGGCTTTTCTGAAGCTTTCTTT. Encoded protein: CASSLKRGFSEAFF.

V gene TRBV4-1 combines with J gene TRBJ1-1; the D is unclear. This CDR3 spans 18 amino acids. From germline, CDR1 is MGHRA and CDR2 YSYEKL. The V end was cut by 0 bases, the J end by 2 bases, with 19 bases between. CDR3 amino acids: CASSQDVALGSPNTEAFF. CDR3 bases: TGCGCCAGCAGCCAAGATGTAGCGTTAGGGTCCCCCAACACTGAAGCTTTCTTT.

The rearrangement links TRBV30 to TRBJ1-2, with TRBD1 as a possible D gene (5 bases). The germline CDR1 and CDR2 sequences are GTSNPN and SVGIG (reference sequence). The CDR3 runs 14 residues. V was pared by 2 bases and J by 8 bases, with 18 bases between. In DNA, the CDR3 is TGTGCCTGGAGTTATGGGGTAGGCGGGGGAGGCTACACCTTC. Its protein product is CAWSYGVGGGGYTF. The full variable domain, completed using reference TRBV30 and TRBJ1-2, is SQTIHQWPATLVQPVGSPLSLECTVEGTSNPNLYWYRQAAGRGLQLLFYSVGIGQISSEVPQNLSASRPQDRQFILSSKKLLLSDSGFYLCAWSYGVGGGGYTFGSGTRLTVV.

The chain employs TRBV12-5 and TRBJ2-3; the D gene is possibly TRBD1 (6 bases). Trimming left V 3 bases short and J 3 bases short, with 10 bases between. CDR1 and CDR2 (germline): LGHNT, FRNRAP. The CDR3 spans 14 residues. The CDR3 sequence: CASGFPRGTDTQYF. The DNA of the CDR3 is TGTGCTAGTGGTTTCCCGAGGGGGACAGATACGCAGTATTTT.

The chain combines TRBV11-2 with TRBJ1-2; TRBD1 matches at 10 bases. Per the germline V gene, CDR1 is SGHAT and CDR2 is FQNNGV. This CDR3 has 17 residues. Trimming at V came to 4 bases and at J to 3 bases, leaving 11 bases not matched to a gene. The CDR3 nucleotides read TGTGCCAGCAGCTCGCGAATGCAAGGACAGGGGGACTATGGCTACACCTTC. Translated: CASSSRMQGQGDYGYTF.

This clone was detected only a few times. CDR3 loop: CASSPTGGASTDTQYF. For the CDR3, the DNA is TGTGCCAGCAGCCCAACCGGGGGGGCCAGCACAGATACGCAGTATTTT. The J gene is TRBJ2-3, the V gene TRBV5-6; 8 nucleotides align to TRBD2. The CDR3 has 16 residues. The germline CDR1 and CDR2 sequences are SGHDT and YYEEEE. The ends lost 4 bases at V and 0 bases at J; junction bases unmatched: 7.

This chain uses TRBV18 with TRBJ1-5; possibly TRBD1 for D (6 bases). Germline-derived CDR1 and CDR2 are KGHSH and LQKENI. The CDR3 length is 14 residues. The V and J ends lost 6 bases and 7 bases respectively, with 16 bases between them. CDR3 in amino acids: CASSPRDKDQPQHF. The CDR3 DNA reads TGTGCCAGCTCCCCCCGGGACAAAGACCAGCCCCAGCATTTT.

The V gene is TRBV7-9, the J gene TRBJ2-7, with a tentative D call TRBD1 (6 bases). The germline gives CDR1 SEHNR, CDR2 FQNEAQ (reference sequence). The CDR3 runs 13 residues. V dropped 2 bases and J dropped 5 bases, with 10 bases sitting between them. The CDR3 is CASSLSPGDEQYF. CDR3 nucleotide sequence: TGTGCCAGCAGCTTAAGTCCAGGGGACGAGCAGTACTTC.

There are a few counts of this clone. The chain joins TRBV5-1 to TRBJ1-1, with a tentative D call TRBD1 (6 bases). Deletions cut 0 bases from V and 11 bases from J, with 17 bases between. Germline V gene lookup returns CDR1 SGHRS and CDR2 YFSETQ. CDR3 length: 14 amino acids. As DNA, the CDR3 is TGCGCCAGCAGCTTGGAGCTTAGACAGGCGGACGCTTTCTTT. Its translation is CASSLELRQADAFF.

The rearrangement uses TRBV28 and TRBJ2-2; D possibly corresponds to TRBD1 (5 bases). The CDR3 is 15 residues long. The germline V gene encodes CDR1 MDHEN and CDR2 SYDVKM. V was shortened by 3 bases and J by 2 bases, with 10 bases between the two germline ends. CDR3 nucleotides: TGTGCCAGCAGTTTGCAGACAGACAACACCGGGGAGCTGTTTTTT. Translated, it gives CASSLQTDNTGELFF. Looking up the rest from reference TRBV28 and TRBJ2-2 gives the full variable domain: DVKVTQSSRYLVKRTGEKVFLECVQDMDHENMFWYRQDPGLGLRLIYFSYDVKMKEKGDIPEGYSVSREKKERFSLILESASTNQTSMYLCASSLQTDNTGELFFGEGSRLTVL.

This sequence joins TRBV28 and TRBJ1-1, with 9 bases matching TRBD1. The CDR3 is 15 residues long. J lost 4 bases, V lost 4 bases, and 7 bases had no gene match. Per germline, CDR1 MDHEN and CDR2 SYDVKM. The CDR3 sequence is CASSSRTGVATEAFF. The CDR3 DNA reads TGTGCCAGCAGTTCGCGGACAGGGGTTGCCACTGAAGCTTTCTTT.

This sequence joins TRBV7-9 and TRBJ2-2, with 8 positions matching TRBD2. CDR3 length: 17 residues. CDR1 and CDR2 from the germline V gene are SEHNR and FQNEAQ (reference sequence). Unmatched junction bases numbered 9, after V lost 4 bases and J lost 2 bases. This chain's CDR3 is CASSSSSGGRNTGELFF. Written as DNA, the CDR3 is TGTGCCAGCAGCTCCTCGTCGGGGGGGCGAAACACCGGGGAGCTGTTTTTT.